This entry lists 17 T cell receptor beta chains sequenced from one sample in a study of type 1 and type 2 diabetes patients. Amplification started from genomic DNA. Multiplex PCR with 30 forward and 13 reverse primers amplified the TCR beta CDR3. MiXCR was run by TCRdb on the multiplex PCR reads, yielding one entry per CDR3 protein. The sample lists 250,000 to 300,000 distinct CDR3 sequences, approximately 45% seen once, with roughly 15% in the top ten. The specimen sequenced was peripheral blood mononuclear cells (PBMCs). These receptors were obtained from a man younger than 35 with type 2 diabetes.

V usage is TRBV19 and J usage is TRBJ2-1; D is undetermined. Germline values: CDR1 LNHDA, CDR2 SQIVND (reference sequence). The V gene lost 1 base and the J gene lost 4 bases, with 8 bases spanning the gap. The CDR3 has 14 amino acids. This CDR3 reads CASSIVAHYNEQFF. The DNA for the CDR3 is TGTGCCAGTAGTATAGTAGCCCATTACAATGAGCAGTTCTTC.

The V gene is TRBV20-1, the J gene TRBJ2-7; TRBD2 aligns across 7 bases. Germline CDR1 is DFQATT and CDR2 is SNEGSKA (reference sequence). The CDR3 loop spans 16 amino acids. Losses at the gene ends were 6 bases for V and 2 bases for J; bases not matched to a gene: 16. CDR3 nucleotides: TGCAGTGCCGCCGACATGGGGGAGGGCCGACCCTACGAGCAGTACTTC. The encoded protein is CSAADMGEGRPYEQYF.

The chain recombines TRBV6-1 with TRBJ2-7; the D gene is possibly TRBD1 (6 bases). Germline CDR1 is MNHNS and CDR2 is SASEGT. This CDR3 has 16 residues. Trimming removed 3 bases at V and 6 bases at J, with 21 bases between. Here the CDR3 DNA reads TGTGCCAGCAGTGAGTTTTGGACGGACAGAGGGGTCGAGCAGTACTTC. Translating gives CASSEFWTDRGVEQYF.

In this sample, this clonotype turned up once. This may arise from a read error, as a much more abundant clone is one base away. CDR3 DNA sequence: TGTGCTCAACGCGAGATGGGGGCCAACGTCCTGACTTTC. Its translation: CAQREMGANVLTF. The chain joins TRBV2 to TRBJ2-6, with D hard to call. CDR3 length: 13 residues. CDR1 is SNHLY, CDR2 FYNNEI, per germline.

The V call is TRBV7-2, the J call TRBJ2-2; D perhaps matches TRBD1 (6 bases). The V and J ends lost 5 bases and 1 base respectively, with 11 bases between them. Germline CDR1 SGHTA, CDR2 FQGNSA. The CDR3 loop spans 15 amino acids. CDR3 sequence reads: CASSPQGVNTGELFF. The CDR3 DNA sequence: TGTGCCAGCAGCCCACAGGGAGTGAACACCGGGGAGCTGTTTTTT.

The J gene is TRBJ2-7, the V gene TRBV19; TRBD2 matches at 12 bases. The V gene end was trimmed by 8 bases and the J gene end by 3 bases; junction bases not matched to a gene: 2. The CDR3 extends over 13 amino acids. Germline CDR1 is LNHDA and CDR2 is SQIVND (reference sequence). CDR3 residues: CASQTSGSYEQYF. CDR3 DNA sequence: TGTGCCAGTCAGACTAGCGGGAGCTACGAGCAGTACTTC.

This clonotype was observed a few times. The chain uses TRBV28 and TRBJ2-5; 7 bases are a match to TRBD2. This CDR3 comprises 16 residues. From germline, CDR1 is MDHEN and CDR2 SYDVKM. Unmatched junction bases numbered 12, after V lost 4 bases and J lost 4 bases. CDR3 protein: CASSSLSSLATETQYF. In DNA form, the CDR3 reads TGTGCCAGCAGTTCCTTATCCTCACTAGCGACAGAGACCCAGTACTTC. Variable domain in full (rest from reference TRBV28 and TRBJ2-5): DVKVTQSSRYLVKRTGEKVFLECVQDMDHENMFWYRQDPGLGLRLIYFSYDVKMKEKGDIPEGYSVSREKKERFSLILESASTNQTSMYLCASSSLSSLATETQYFGPGTRLLVL.

This clonotype turned up a few times. The chain is built from TRBV19 and TRBJ2-1; weak D call: TRBD1 (6 bases). The V gene's germline CDR1 is LNHDA and CDR2 SQIVND (reference sequence). Trimming pared 4 bases from V and 6 bases from J, leaving 13 bases between. This CDR3 has 14 amino acids. CDR3 in DNA: TGTGCCAGTAGTAGGGGTTCAGGGGTCAATGAGCAGTTCTTC. Protein sequence: CASSRGSGVNEQFF.

The chain employs TRBV6-6 and TRBJ2-3, with 9 nucleotides matching TRBD1. This CDR3 spans 15 amino acids. With V trimmed by 7 bases and J by 0 bases, 5 bases remained unmatched. Germline V gene lookup returns CDR1 MNHNY and CDR2 SVGAGI (reference sequence). The CDR3 coding sequence is TGTGCCAGCATGTTGGACAGGGGAAGCACAGATACGCAGTATTTT. Translating gives CASMLDRGSTDTQYF.

The chain couples TRBV19 to TRBJ2-6; D is uncertain. Germline CDR1 is LNHDA and CDR2 is SQIVND (reference sequence). The V end was cut by 3 bases, the J end by 1 base, with 13 bases between. The CDR3 contains 17 residues. The CDR3 coding sequence is TGTGCCAGTAGTATGAGTAACGGAGAGTCTGGGGCCAACGTCCTGACTTTC. Translating gives CASSMSNGESGANVLTF.

The V call is TRBV10-2, the J call TRBJ2-7; D is unclear. The V gene lost 3 bases and the J gene lost 2 bases, with 8 bases spanning the gap. The CDR3 is made up of 13 amino acids. Germline lookup yields CDR1 WSHSY and CDR2 SAAADI. CDR3 region: CASSDSPTYEQYF. DNA of the CDR3: TGCGCCAGCAGTGACTCCCCTACCTACGAGCAGTACTTC.

This clonotype has a handful of counts. V usage is TRBV12-3 or TRBV12-4 and J usage is TRBJ1-5, with unresolved D. The CDR3 has 16 amino acids. The V gene lost 3 bases and the J gene lost 0 bases, with 12 bases spanning the gap. The CDR3 DNA sequence: TGTGCCAGCAGTTTTGGGGAATTCTATAGCAATCAGCCCCAGCATTTT. Amino acid sequence: CASSFGEFYSNQPQHF.

This sequence joins TRBV9 and TRBJ2-5; D uncertain. The CDR3 has 15 amino acids. V shed 0 bases and J shed 5 bases, with 14 bases lying between them. CDR1 is SGDLS, CDR2 YYNGEE, per germline. This chain's CDR3 is CASSVGGMSAETQYF. The CDR3 DNA sequence: TGTGCCAGCAGCGTAGGTGGTATGAGTGCGGAGACCCAGTACTTC.

The V gene is TRBV19, the J gene TRBJ2-2; D ambiguous. The germline CDR1 and CDR2 sequences are LNHDA and SQIVND (reference sequence). The CDR3 runs to 13 residues. Deletions cut 6 bases from V and 0 bases from J, with 5 bases between. CDR3 DNA sequence: TGTGCCAGTAGATTACCGAACACCGGGGAGCTGTTTTTT. Encoded protein: CASRLPNTGELFF.

On this clonotype itself: No DNA is shown, since the ends of the CDR3 on it are uncertain; the CDR3 is the one TCRdb lists. The chain joins TRBV19 to TRBJ1-1. The CDR3 adds up to 23 amino acids, both ends counted. CDR1 and CDR2 (germline): LNHDA, SQIVND (reference sequence). The CDR3 loop reads CASRDSALYFCASSDGQDTEAFF.

V is TRBV6-5 and J is TRBJ2-3; D is possibly TRBD1 (6 bases). The CDR3 loop spans 13 amino acids. The V end lost 5 bases, the J end lost 4 bases, and 10 bases lay between the germline ends. Per the germline V gene, CDR1 is MNHEY and CDR2 is SVGAGI. For the CDR3, the DNA is TGTGCCAGCAGTCTGGACAGCTCAGATACGCAGTATTTT. Translating gives CASSLDSSDTQYF.

V gene TRBV19 combines with J gene TRBJ1-5; 12 bases line up with TRBD1. The CDR3 length is 16 residues. V dropped 6 bases and J dropped 7; count of bases not matched to a gene: 10. The germline gives CDR1 LNHDA, CDR2 SQIVND (reference sequence). CDR3 loop: CASSSRDRGQRQPQHF. The CDR3 nucleotides are TGTGCCAGTAGCTCCCGGGACAGGGGGCAGAGGCAGCCCCAGCATTTT.